This T cell receptor beta chain came from a study of cytomegalovirus exposure and HLA in healthy donors. Study-level results: Most sequenced TCRs were rare (though some public TCRs occurred in many donors). The authors excluded some V segments, including TRBV6-2 and TRBV6-3, as indistinguishable.

Germline V gives CDR1 KGHSH, CDR2 LQKENI. The CDR3 sequence is 12 residues long. Trimming took 4 bases from V and 4 from J, leaving 5 bases between them. The PCR contained 60 Vbeta and 13 Jbeta primers. Assay: immunoSEQ multiplex PCR; the TCRdb copy retains only in-frame clones and omits some. In the table there are 150,000 or so clones, roughly 80% of which are singletons. Turning to this clone: Its target is not known.

Sequenced material: PBMCs. The chain combines TRBV18 with TRBJ1-5; D not resolved. The receptor's source is a man between 18 and 29 years old in good health and CMV-seronegative. This chain's CDR3 is CASSQENQPQHF. DNA of the CDR3: TGTGCCAGCTCACAGGAGAATCAGCCCCAGCATTTT.